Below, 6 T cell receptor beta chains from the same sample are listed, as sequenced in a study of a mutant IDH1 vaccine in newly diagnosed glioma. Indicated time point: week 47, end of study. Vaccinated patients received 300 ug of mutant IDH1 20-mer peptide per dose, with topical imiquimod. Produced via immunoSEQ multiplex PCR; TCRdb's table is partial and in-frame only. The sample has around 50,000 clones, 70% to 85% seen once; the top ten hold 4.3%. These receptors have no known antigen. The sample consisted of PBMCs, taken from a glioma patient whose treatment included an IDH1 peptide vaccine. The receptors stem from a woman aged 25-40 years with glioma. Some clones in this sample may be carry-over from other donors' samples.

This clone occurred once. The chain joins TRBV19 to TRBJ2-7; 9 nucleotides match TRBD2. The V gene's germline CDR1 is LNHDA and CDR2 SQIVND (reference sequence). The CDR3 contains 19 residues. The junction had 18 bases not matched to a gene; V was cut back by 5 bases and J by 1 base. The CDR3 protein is CASSPSPALLAGLSYEQYF. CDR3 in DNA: TGTGCCAGTAGTCCATCACCAGCCTTACTAGCGGGCCTTTCCTACGAGCAGTACTTC.

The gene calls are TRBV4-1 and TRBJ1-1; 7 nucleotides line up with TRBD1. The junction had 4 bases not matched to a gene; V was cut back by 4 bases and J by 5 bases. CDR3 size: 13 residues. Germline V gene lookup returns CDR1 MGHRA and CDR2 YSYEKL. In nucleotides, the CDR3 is TGCGCCAGCAGCCCGGGACAGCGGACTGAAGCTTTCTTT. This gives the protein CASSPGQRTEAFF.

The CDR3 DNA follows: TGCGCCAGCAGCTTATCCAATGCGGCGGCCGTGAACACTGAAGCTTTCTTT. Protein sequence: CASSLSNAAAVNTEAFF. This sequence joins TRBV5-1 and TRBJ1-1; D is ambiguous. With 2 bases removed from V and 0 bases from J, the gap between germline ends came to 17 bases. CDR1 and CDR2 from the germline V gene are SGHRS and YFSETQ. The CDR3 spans 17 residues.

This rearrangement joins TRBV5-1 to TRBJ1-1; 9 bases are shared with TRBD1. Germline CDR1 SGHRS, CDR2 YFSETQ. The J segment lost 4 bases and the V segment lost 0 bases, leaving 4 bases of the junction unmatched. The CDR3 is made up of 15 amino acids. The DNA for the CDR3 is TGCGCCAGCAGCTTGGCAACAGGGGGCTCCACTGAAGCTTTCTTT. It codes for CASSLATGGSTEAFF. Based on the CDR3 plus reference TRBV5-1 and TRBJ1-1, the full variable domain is KAGVTQTPRYLIKTRGQQVTLSCSPISGHRSVSWYQQTPGQGLQFLFEYFSETQRNKGNFPGRFSGRQFSNSRSEMNVSTLELGDSALYLCASSLATGGSTEAFFGQGTRLTVV.

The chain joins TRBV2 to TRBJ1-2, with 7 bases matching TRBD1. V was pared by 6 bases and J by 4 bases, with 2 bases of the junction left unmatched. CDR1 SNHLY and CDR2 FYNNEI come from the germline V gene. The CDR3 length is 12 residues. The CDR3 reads CASRRDSYGYTF. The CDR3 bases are TGTGCCAGCAGACGGGACAGCTATGGCTACACCTTC.

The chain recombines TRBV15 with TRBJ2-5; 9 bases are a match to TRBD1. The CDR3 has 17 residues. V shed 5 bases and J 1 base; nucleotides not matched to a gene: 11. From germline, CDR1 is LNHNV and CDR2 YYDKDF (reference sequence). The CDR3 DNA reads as TGTGCCACCAGCTTAGACAGGGGGTTAACTCGCCAAGAGACCCAGTACTTC. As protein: CATSLDRGLTRQETQYF.